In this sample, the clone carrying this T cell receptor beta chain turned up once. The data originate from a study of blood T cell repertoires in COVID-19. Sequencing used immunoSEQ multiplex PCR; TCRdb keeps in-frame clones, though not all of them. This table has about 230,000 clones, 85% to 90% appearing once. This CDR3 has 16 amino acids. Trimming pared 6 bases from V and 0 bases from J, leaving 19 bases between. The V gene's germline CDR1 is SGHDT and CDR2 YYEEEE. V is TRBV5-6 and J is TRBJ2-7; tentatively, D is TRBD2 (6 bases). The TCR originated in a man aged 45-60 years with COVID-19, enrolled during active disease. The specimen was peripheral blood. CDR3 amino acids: CASNYNSGTDSYEQYF. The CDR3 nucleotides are TGTGCCAGCAACTACAACTCCGGGACTGACTCCTACGAGCAGTACTTC.